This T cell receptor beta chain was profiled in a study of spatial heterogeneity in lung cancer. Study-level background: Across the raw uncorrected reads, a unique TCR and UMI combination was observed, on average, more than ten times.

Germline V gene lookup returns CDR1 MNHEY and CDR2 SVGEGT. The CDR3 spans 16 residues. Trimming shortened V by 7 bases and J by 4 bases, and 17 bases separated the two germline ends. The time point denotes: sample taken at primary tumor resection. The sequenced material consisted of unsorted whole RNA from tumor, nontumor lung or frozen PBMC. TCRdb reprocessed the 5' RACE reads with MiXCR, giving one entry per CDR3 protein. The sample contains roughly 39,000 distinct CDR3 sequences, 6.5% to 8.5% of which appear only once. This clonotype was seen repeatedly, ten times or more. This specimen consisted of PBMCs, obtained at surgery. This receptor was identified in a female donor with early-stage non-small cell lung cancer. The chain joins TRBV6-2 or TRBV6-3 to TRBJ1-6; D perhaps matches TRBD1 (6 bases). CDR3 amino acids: CASIPAGVTYNSPLHF. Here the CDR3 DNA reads TGTGCCAGCATTCCGGCAGGGGTGACATATAATTCACCCCTCCACTTT.